This T cell receptor beta chain originates from a study of T cells after yellow fever vaccination. As for the study in general: Each low-cell-number fraction was prepared by means of SMART-Seq v4 Ultra Low Input.

TCRdb fed the 5' RACE reads into MiXCR, producing one record per CDR3 protein. The data contain 60,000 or so distinct CDR3 sequences, approximately 7.7% of them singletons. Germline V CDR1 and CDR2: SEHNR, FQNEAQ (reference sequence). V was trimmed by 8 bases and J by 1 base, leaving 14 bases between them. The CDR3 contains 14 residues. This clonotype was found many times. The rearrangement uses TRBV7-9 and TRBJ2-5, with D unclear. The specimen was CD8+ T cells sorted from PBMCs, collected on the day of the first yellow fever vaccination. The source is a man younger than 35 who received the YFV17D yellow fever vaccine. The CDR3 DNA reads as TGTGCCAGCTTAAACCAAAATTTCCAAGAGACCCAGTACTTC. Translation: CASLNQNFQETQYF. Full variable domain (missing parts from reference TRBV7-9 and TRBJ2-5): DTGVSQNPRHKITKRGQNVTFRCDPISEHNRLYWYRQTLGQGPEFLTYFQNEAQLEKSRLLSDRFSAERPKGSFSTLEIQRTEQGDSAMYLCASLNQNFQETQYFGPGTRLLVL.